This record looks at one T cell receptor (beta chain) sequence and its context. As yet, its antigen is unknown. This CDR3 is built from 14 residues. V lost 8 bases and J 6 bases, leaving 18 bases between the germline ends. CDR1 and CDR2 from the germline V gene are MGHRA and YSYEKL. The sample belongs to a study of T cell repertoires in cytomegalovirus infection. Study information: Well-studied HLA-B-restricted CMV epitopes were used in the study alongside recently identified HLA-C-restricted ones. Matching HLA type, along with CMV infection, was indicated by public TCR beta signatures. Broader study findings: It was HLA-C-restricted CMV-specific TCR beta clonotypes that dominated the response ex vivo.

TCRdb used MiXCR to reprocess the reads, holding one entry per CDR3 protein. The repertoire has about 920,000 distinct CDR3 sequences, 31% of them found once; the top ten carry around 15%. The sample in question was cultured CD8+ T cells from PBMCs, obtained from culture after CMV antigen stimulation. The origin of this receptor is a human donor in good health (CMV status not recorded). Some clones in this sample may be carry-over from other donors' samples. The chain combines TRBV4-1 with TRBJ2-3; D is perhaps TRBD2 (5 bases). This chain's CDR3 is CASGEGAFEDTQYF. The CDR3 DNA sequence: TGCGCCAGCGGCGAGGGAGCATTTGAGGATACGCAGTATTTT.